This is a list of T cell receptor beta chains from one sample in a study of blood T cell repertoires in COVID-19. Profiled with immunoSEQ multiplex PCR; TCRdb holds only in-frame clones, not every one. The profile shows about 220,000 clones, approximately 79% of them singletons. The sample consisted of peripheral blood. These receptor sequences come from a human donor in a cohort sampled during active COVID-19. The CDR3 runs from the conserved cysteine through the conserved F or W. The D gene is left open where the match is weak. Expanded clones are given a class, and other clones once, few, many or no size at all.

d_gene: .; abundance: .; v_gene: TRBV10-3; CDR3aa: CAIRVTENTEAFF
d_gene: .; abundance: .; v_gene: TRBV5-1; CDR3aa: CASSTQVNTEAFF
d_gene: TRBD1; abundance: .; v_gene: TRBV24-1; CDR3aa: CATSGWTGAVYEQYF
d_gene: .; abundance: .; v_gene: TRBV19; CDR3aa: CASSIYFAGDEQYF
d_gene: .; abundance: .; v_gene: TRBV4-2; CDR3aa: CASSQDITSRGGANVLTF
d_gene: TRBD1; abundance: .; v_gene: TRBV5-8; CDR3aa: CASSFARGQGGDGYTF
d_gene: .; abundance: .; v_gene: TRBV28; CDR3aa: CASIARGGVNSPLHF
d_gene: .; abundance: .; v_gene: TRBV5-1; CDR3aa: CASSPTVSYEQYF
d_gene: TRBD1; abundance: few; v_gene: TRBV28; CDR3aa: CASRRTGGVRGYTF
d_gene: .; abundance: .; v_gene: TRBV4-2; CDR3aa: CASSQGGAGQSSYEQYF
d_gene: TRBD2; abundance: .; v_gene: TRBV6-5; CDR3aa: CASSYAGETDTQYF
d_gene: TRBD2; abundance: few; v_gene: TRBV28; CDR3aa: CASSGSGSAYEQYF
d_gene: TRBD1; abundance: .; v_gene: TRBV11-2; CDR3aa: CASSFLGQGSKTQYF
d_gene: TRBD1; abundance: .; v_gene: TRBV7-2; CDR3aa: CASSLDRLKGTEAFF
d_gene: .; abundance: .; v_gene: TRBV12-3/TRBV12-4; CDR3aa: CASSLARSYGYTF
d_gene: .; abundance: .; v_gene: TRBV30; CDR3aa: CAWKRDGPGGKLFF
d_gene: TRBD1; abundance: .; v_gene: TRBV4-2; CDR3aa: CASSQDNRGDYGYTF
d_gene: TRBD1; abundance: .; v_gene: TRBV7-9; CDR3aa: CASRGGTYEQYF
d_gene: .; abundance: .; v_gene: TRBV6-5; CDR3aa: CASRAGGAVEQYF
d_gene: TRBD2; abundance: few; v_gene: TRBV7-9; CDR3aa: CASSPLLAGDKSYEQYF
d_gene: .; abundance: few; v_gene: TRBV30; CDR3aa: CAWSVNSHYEQYF
d_gene: .; abundance: .; v_gene: TRBV13; CDR3aa: CASSLGQVGNSYEQYF
d_gene: TRBD2; abundance: once; v_gene: TRBV27; CDR3aa: CASSPAGDYSEQFF
d_gene: .; abundance: .; v_gene: TRBV5-1; CDR3aa: CASSLYGYEQYF
d_gene: .; abundance: .; v_gene: TRBV27; CDR3aa: CASSLLQNYEQYF
d_gene: TRBD1; abundance: .; v_gene: TRBV11-3; CDR3aa: CASSPGDSTSTDTQYF
d_gene: TRBD1; abundance: once; v_gene: TRBV6-5; CDR3aa: CASSYSRTGGYEQYF
d_gene: TRBD1; abundance: .; v_gene: TRBV10-3; CDR3aa: CAISPGQGADEQYF